The clone carrying this T cell receptor (beta chain) has a count of ten or more. The antigen remains unidentified. CDR1 and CDR2 from the germline V gene are DFQATT and SNEGSKA (reference sequence). V lost 3 bases and J 8 bases, leaving 14 bases between the germline ends. This CDR3 contains 14 residues. The 5'RACE template-switching step produced TCR cDNA and added a universal primer site and UMIs. TCRdb independently ran MiXCR on the 5' RACE reads; one entry per CDR3 protein. The sample has about 240,000 distinct CDR3 sequences, 6.9% seen once. The sample belongs to a study of T cells after yellow fever vaccination. Findings and caveats of the study: At approximately 95% for CD4 and over 80% for CD8, most primary-vaccination clones showed up again after the booster. The study found a weaker secondary response that peaked faster, day 5 versus 15. Clonotypes found in both CD4 and CD8 compartments made up a small share.

The chain combines TRBV20-1 with TRBJ1-6, with TRBD1 as a possible D gene (5 bases). This clonotype originated in a man between 25 and 39 years old who received the YFV17D yellow fever vaccine. The sequencing here drew on CD4+ T cells sorted from PBMCs, taken 15 days after the yellow fever booster vaccination. In DNA, the CDR3 is TGCAGTGCTAGCGAGGGGCGATACGATTCACCCCTCCACTTT. Translated, it gives CSASEGRYDSPLHF.